This TCR beta chain derives from a study of blood T cells in healthy people across ages. Study information: In model experiments, template switching was able to capture about one barcoded beta molecule for every two T cells that were present.

This clonotype has more than one count but fewer than ten. Drawing of peripheral blood yielded ten milliliters from each donor. Total RNA was extracted at no less than 6 micrograms per sample. Germline V gene lookup returns CDR1 ENHRY and CDR2 SYGVKD. After removal of 8 bases from V and 3 bases from J, the junction contained 3 bases not matched to a gene. The CDR3 loop spans 13 amino acids. Alongside a J-beta primer mix, a sample-barcoded 5' primer served in a second PCR lasting 7 to 11 cycles. Every cDNA molecule bore a tag from a template-switch adaptor containing 12 random nucleotides. TCRdb reprocessed the 5' RACE reads with MiXCR, giving one entry per CDR3 protein. The sample consists of hundreds of thousands of distinct CDR3 sequences, around 68% of them appearing once.

What was sequenced was blood. The clonotype originates from a man aged 25 to 40 in good health. V is TRBV10-3 and J is TRBJ1-5, with 8 bases fitting TRBD1. The DNA of the CDR3 is TGTGCCATCGGACAGGGAGACAATCAGCCCCAGCATTTT. This codes for CAIGQGDNQPQHF.